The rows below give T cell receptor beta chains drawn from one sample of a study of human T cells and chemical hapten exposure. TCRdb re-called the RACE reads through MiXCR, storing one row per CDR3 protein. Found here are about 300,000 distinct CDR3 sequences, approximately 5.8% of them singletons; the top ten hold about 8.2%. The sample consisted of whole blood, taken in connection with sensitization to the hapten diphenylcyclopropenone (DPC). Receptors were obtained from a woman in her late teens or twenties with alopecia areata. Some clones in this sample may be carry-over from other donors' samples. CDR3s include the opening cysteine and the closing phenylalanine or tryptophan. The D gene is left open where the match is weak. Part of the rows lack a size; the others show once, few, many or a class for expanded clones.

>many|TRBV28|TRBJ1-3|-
TGTGCCAGCAGTTTATCCCCCGCGGGAGGGAACACCATATATTTT
CASSLSPAGGNTIYF
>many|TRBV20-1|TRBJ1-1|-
TGCAGTGCCATAGGGATGGAGAACACTGAAGCTTTCTTT
CSAIGMENTEAFF
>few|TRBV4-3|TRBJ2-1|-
TGCGCCAGCAGCCAAGATCCAACTGACAATGAGCAGTTCTTC
CASSQDPTDNEQFF
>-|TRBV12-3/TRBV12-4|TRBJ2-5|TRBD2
TGTGCCAGCAGTTTAGGTTCCGGGGGAGGGGAAGAGACCCAGTACTTC
CASSLGSGGGEETQYF
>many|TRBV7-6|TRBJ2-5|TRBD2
TGTGCCAGCAGCTTAGAGGGACTAGCTGGGGTGGGGACCCAGTACTTC
CASSLEGLAGVGTQYF
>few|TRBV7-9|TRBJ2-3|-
TGTGCCAGCAGCGTAGCCGGGACACAGAGCACAGATACGCAGTATTTT
CASSVAGTQSTDTQYF
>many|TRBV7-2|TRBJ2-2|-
TGTGCCAGCAGCCCCGTCGGTTACGCAGGCGGGGAGCTGTTTTTT
CASSPVGYAGGELFF
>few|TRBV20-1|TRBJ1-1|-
TGCAGTGCTGGAGATCGGGGGATTGGGGACACTGAAGCTTTCTTT
CSAGDRGIGDTEAFF
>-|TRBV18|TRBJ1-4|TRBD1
TGTGCCAGCTCACAGGGACAGGGGGCGCCTGGTAATGAAAAACTGTTTTTT
CASSQGQGAPGNEKLFF
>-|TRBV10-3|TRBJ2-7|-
TGTGCCATCAGTGATTCTGGACAGTACTACGAGCAGTACTTC
CAISDSGQYYEQYF
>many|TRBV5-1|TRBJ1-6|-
TGCGCCAGCAGGAGAGACAGTGACTCCTATAATTCACCCCTCCACTTT
CASRRDSDSYNSPLHF
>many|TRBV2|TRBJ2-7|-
TGTGCCAGCTACGGGACCGGCGGCTACGAGCAGTACTTC
CASYGTGGYEQYF
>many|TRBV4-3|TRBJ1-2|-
TGCGCCAGCAGCCAAGATCGGGCCGTGCGGCAGATAATTTATGGCTACACCTTC
CASSQDRAVRQIIYGYTF
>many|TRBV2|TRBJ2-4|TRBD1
TGTGCCAGTCAGGGGGCGCGAAACATTCAGTACTTC
CASQGARNIQYF
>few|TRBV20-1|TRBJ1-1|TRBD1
TGCAGTGCTCCATCAGGGGGCAGGGACACTGAAGCTTTCTTT
CSAPSGGRDTEAFF
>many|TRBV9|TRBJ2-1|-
TGTGCCAGCAGCGTAGGCGGCTCTAATGAGCAGTTCTTC
CASSVGGSNEQFF
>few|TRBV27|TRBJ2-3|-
TGTGCCAGCCTACCAAGCGGCACAGATACGCAGTATTTT
CASLPSGTDTQYF
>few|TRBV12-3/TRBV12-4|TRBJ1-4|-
TGTGCCAGCAGCTTGACAGCTTCTAATGAAAAACTGTTTTTT
CASSLTASNEKLFF
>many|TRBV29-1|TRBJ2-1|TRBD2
TGCAGCGTGGATCCGGGACTAGCGGGGGACGAGCAGTTCTTC
CSVDPGLAGDEQFF
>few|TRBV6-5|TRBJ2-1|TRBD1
TGTGCCAGCAGTTATCTGGGACAGGGGTACAATGAGCAGTTCTTC
CASSYLGQGYNEQFF
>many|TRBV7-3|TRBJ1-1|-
TGTGCCAGCAGCCTGGGGGGACATCGGAACACTGAAGCTTTCTTT
CASSLGGHRNTEAFF
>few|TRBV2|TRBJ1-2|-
TGTGCCAGCAGTGGACAGGTCAACTATGGCTACACCTTC
CASSGQVNYGYTF
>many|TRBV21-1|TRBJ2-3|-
TGTGCCAGCAGCCATCCGGGGTATTTT
CASSHPGYF
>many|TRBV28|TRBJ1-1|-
TGTGCCAGCAGTTTAGGGACTGCGAACACTGAAGCTTTCTTT
CASSLGTANTEAFF
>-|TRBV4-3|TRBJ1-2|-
TGCGCCAGCAGCCACGTTACAGGAGACTATGGCTACACCTTC
CASSHVTGDYGYTF
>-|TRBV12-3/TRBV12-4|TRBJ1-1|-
TGTGCCAGCAGCGGGGGACTCTTTAAAGGGGACACTGAAGCTTTCTTT
CASSGGLFKGDTEAFF
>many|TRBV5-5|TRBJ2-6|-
TGTGCCAGCAGCTCCAGGAGCTCTGGGGCCAACGTCCTGACTTTC
CASSSRSSGANVLTF
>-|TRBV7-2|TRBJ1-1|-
TGTGCCAGCAGCTTAACAAACCCGTTGTTAGACACTGAAGCTTTCTTT
CASSLTNPLLDTEAFF
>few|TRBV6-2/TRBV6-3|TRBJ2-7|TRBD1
TGTGCCAGCACCGGACAGGGGTCCTCACACGAGCAGTACTTC
CASTGQGSSHEQYF
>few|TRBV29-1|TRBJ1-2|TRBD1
TGCAGCGTTCCGGGACAGGGGGCGAGGGGCTACACCTTC
CSVPGQGARGYTF
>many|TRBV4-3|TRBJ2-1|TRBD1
TGCGCCAGCAGCCAAGGAAGGGTCGGGACAGGGGCCAATGAGCAGTTCTTC
CASSQGRVGTGANEQFF
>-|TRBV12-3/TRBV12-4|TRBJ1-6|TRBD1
TGTGCCAGCAGTGCCGGGACAGGGGTGTCACCCCTCCACTTT
CASSAGTGVSPLHF
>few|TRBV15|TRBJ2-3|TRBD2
TGTGCCACCAGCAGAGACAGCAGCGGGGGCCGCACAGATACGCAGTATTTT
CATSRDSSGGRTDTQYF
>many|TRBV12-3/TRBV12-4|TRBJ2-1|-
TGTGCCAGCAGCCGAAAGAGTGAGCAGTTCTTC
CASSRKSEQFF
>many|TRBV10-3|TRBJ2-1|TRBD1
TGTGCCATCAGTGGTTATGGGACAGGGGGCTCCTACAATGAGCAGTTCTTC
CAISGYGTGGSYNEQFF
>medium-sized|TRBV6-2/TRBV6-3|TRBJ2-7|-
TGTGCCAGCAGTTACGGAGGGGAGCAGTACTTC
CASSYGGEQYF
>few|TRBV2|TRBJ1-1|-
TGTGCCAGCAGGGGGACTGCCGTGGGGAACACTGAAGCTTTCTTT
CASRGTAVGNTEAFF
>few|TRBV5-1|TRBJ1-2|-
TGCGCCAGCAGCTTGACAGGTCCAAGGGATGGCTACACCTTC
CASSLTGPRDGYTF
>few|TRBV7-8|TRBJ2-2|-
TGTGCCAGCAGCTTAGGCTTTTTCCCCGGGGAGCTGTTTTTT
CASSLGFFPGELFF
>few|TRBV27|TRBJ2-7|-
TGTGCCAGCAGTTTATTGGTGAATCGGGACGAGCAGTACTTC
CASSLLVNRDEQYF
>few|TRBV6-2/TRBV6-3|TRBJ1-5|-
TGTGCCAGCAGTTACGACCGGGGATGGAGCAATCAGCCCCAGCATTTT
CASSYDRGWSNQPQHF
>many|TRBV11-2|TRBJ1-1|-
TGTGCCAGCAGCTTCCCTCTGAACACTGAAGCTTTCTTT
CASSFPLNTEAFF
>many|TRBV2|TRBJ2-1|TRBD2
TGTGCCAGCTGGGGACTAGCCGACAATGAGCAGTTCTTC
CASWGLADNEQFF
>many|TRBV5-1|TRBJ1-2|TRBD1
TGCGCCAGCAGCTCGCCGGGACAGGGAAACTATGGCTACACCTTC
CASSSPGQGNYGYTF
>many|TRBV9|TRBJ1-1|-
TGTGCCAGCAGCCATTCAGACTGGAACACTGAAGCTTTCTTT
CASSHSDWNTEAFF
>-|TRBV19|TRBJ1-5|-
TGTGCCACCTCGGGGGTGGGGGGCTTTCAGCCCCAGCATTTT
CATSGVGGFQPQHF
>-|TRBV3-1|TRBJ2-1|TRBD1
TGTGCCAGCAGCCATCCCGGGACAGGGGACAATGAGCAGTTCTTC
CASSHPGTGDNEQFF
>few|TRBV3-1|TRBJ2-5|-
TGTGCCAGCAGCCCAATACTAGGGGGGGAGACCCAGTACTTC
CASSPILGGETQYF